These 2 T cell receptor beta chains were all obtained from the same sample, sequenced in a study of T cells in Graves' hyperthyroidism and ophthalmopathy. Researchers amplified the TCR beta CDR3 regions from RNA transcripts. HTBI primers were the set used in a first-round RT-PCR of the TCR CDR3. From the multiplex PCR reads, TCRdb called clonotypes with MiXCR, one entry per CDR3 protein. The sample has under 400,000 distinct CDR3 sequences, 16% seen once; the top ten hold approximately 31%. Sequenced input: blood. The receptors stem from a young man with Graves' hyperthyroidism.

The table lists this clonotype with many counts. J is TRBJ2-7 and V is TRBV20-1; 13 bases map to TRBD2. V gave up 8 bases and J gave up 3 bases; unmatched junction bases: 19. CDR3 length: 18 amino acids. Germline CDR1 and CDR2: DFQATT and SNEGSKA (reference sequence). DNA of the CDR3: TGCAGTTATGTATCGGGACTAGCGGGGCCGAGACACCTCTACGAGCAGTACTTC. It is translated as CSYVSGLAGPRHLYEQYF.

This clonotype was picked up a small number of times. The V gene is TRBV5-1, the J gene TRBJ2-5, with D unresolved. This CDR3 contains 14 residues. The V end was cut by 2 bases, the J end by 0 bases, with 8 bases between. CDR1 and CDR2 (germline): SGHRS, YFSETQ. This chain's CDR3 is CASSLDSYQETQYF. Here the CDR3 DNA reads TGCGCCAGCAGCTTAGACTCGTACCAAGAGACCCAGTACTTC.